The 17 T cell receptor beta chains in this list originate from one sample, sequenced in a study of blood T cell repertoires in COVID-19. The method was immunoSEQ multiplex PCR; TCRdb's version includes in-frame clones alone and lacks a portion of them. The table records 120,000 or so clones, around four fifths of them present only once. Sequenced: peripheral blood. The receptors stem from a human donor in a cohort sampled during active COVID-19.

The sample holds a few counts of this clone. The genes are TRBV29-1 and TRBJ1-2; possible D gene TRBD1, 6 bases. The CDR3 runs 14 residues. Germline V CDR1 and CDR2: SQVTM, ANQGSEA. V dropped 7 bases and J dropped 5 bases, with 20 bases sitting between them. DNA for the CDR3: TGCAGCGCTCCCTCGGGGGGCATGAGATATGGCTACACCTTC. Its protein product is CSAPSGGMRYGYTF.

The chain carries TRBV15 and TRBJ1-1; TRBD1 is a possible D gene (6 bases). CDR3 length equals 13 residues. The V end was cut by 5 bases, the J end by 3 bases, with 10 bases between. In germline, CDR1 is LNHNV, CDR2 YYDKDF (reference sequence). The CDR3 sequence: CATSQQGDTEAFF. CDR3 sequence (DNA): TGTGCCACCAGCCAACAGGGAGACACTGAAGCTTTCTTT.

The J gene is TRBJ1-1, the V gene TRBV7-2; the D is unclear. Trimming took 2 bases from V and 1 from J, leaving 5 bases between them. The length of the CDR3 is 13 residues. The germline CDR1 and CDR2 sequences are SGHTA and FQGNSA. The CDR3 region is CASSLQKNTEAFF. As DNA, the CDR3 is TGTGCCAGCAGCTTACAGAAGAACACTGAAGCTTTCTTT. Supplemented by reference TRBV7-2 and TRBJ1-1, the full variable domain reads GAGVSQSPSNKVTEKGKDVELRCDPISGHTALYWYRQSLGQGLEFLIYFQGNSAPDKSGLPSDRFSAERTGGSVSTLTIQRTQQEDSAVYLCASSLQKNTEAFFGQGTRLTVV.

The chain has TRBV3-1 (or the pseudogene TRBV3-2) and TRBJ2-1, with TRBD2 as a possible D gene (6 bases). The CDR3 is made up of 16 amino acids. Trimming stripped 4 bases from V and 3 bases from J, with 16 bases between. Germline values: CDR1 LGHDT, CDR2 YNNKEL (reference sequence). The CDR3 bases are TGTGCCAGCAGCCGCCAAACTAGCTTAGACTACAATGAGCAGTTCTTC. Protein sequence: CASSRQTSLDYNEQFF.

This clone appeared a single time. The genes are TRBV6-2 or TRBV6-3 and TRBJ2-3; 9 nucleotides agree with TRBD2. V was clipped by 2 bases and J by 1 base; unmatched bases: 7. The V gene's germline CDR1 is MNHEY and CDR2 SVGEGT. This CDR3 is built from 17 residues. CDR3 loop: CASSYRRIAGGTDTQYF. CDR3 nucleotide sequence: TGTGCCAGCAGTTACCGCCGTATAGCGGGGGGCACAGATACGCAGTATTTT.

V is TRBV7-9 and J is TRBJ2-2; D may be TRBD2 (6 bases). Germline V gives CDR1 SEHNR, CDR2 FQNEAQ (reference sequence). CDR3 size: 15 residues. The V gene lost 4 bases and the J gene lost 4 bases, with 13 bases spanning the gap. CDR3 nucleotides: TGTGCCAGCAGCTCCCAGGGAGGTAGCACCGGGGAGCTGTTTTTT. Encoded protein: CASSSQGGSTGELFF.

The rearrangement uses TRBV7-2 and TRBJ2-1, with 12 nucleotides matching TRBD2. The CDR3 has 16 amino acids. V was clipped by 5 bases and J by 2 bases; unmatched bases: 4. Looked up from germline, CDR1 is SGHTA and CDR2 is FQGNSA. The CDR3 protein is CASSQRLAGAYNEQFF. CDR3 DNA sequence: TGTGCCAGCAGCCAACGACTAGCGGGGGCCTACAATGAGCAGTTCTTC.

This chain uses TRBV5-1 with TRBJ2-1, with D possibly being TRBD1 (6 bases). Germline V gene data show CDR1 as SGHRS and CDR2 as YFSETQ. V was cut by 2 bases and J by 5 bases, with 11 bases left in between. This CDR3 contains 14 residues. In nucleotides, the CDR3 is TGCGCCAGCAGCTTACTAGGGGGTAACAATGAGCAGTTCTTC. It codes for CASSLLGGNNEQFF.

The CDR3 DNA follows: TGTGCCAGCAGCCAAAGCGCCGGGACAGGGGGCCGGTATGGCTACACCTTC. It specifies CASSQSAGTGGRYGYTF. This chain links TRBV3-1 (or the pseudogene TRBV3-2) with TRBJ1-2; the match to TRBD1 covers 12 bases. The V segment lost 2 bases and the J segment 5 bases; nucleotides outside the gene matches: 9. Germline V CDR1 and CDR2: LGHDT, YNNKEL (reference sequence). The length of the CDR3 is 17 residues.

Here the CDR3 DNA reads TGTGCCAGCAGCCAACAGGGGAACTATGGCTACACCTTC. Protein product: CASSQQGNYGYTF. The chain combines TRBV9 with TRBJ1-2, with TRBD1 identical over 7 bases. This CDR3 is built from 13 residues. The germline V gene has CDR1 SGDLS and CDR2 YYNGEE. Trimming removed 4 bases from V and 2 bases from J; junction bases left unmatched: 2.

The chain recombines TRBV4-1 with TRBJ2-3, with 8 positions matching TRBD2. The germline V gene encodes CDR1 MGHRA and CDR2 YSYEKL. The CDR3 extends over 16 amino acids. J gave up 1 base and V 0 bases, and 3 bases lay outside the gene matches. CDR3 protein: CASSQEVLAGTDTQYF. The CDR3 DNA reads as TGCGCCAGCAGCCAAGAGGTACTAGCGGGCACAGATACGCAGTATTTT.

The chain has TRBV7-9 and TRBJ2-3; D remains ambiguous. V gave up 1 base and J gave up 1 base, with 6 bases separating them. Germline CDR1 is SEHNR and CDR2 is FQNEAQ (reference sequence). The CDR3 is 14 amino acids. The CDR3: CASSLGAGTDTQYF. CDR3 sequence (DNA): TGTGCCAGCAGCTTAGGGGCAGGCACAGATACGCAGTATTTT.

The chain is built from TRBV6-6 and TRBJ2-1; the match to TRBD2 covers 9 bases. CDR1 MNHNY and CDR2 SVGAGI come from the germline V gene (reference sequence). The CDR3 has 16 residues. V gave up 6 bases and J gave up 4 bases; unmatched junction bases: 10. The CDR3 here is CASRPPGLADYNEQFF. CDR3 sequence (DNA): TGTGCCAGCAGACCACCGGGACTAGCAGATTACAATGAGCAGTTCTTC.

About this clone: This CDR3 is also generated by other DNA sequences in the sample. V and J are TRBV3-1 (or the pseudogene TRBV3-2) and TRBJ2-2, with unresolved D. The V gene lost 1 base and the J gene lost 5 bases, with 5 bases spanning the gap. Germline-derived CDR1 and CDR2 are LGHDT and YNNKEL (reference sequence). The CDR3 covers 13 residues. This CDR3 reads CASSQGRTGELFF. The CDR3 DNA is TGTGCCAGCAGCCAAGGCAGGACCGGGGAGCTGTTTTTT.

The chain's CDR3 is CASCPQGDTEAFF. The CDR3 DNA reads TGTGCCAGCTGCCCGCAGGGTGACACTGAAGCTTTCTTT. The rearrangement joins TRBV9 to TRBJ1-1, with a possible D match to TRBD1 (5 bases). CDR3 length: 13 residues. Between the trimmed V and J ends, which lost 7 bases and 3 bases, there was a span of 13 bases. CDR1 is SGDLS, CDR2 YYNGEE, per germline.

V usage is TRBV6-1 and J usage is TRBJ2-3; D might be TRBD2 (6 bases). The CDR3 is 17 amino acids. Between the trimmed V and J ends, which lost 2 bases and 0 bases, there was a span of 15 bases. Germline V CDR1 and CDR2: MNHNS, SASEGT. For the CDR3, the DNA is TGTGCCAGCAGTGAACGGGAGAGGGGTCCTAGCACAGATACGCAGTATTTT. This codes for CASSERERGPSTDTQYF.

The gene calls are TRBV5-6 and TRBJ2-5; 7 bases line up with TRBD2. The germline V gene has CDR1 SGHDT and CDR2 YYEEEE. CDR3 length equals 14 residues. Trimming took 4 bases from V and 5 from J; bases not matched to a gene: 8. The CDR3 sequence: CASSQSTSVETQYF. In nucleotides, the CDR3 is TGTGCCAGCAGCCAAAGTACTAGCGTGGAGACCCAGTACTTC.